What follows are 13 T cell receptor beta chains derived from one specimen sequenced in a study of T cell responses to AZD1222 COVID-19 vaccine. Method: immunoSEQ multiplex PCR; TCRdb's copy keeps in-frame clones and lacks some. The sample has about 140,000 clones, approximately 93% seen once. Material: peripheral blood, obtained after recovery from COVID-19. These receptors originate from an adult who had recovered from COVID-19.

This clone appeared a few times. The chain joins TRBV4-1 to TRBJ2-7, with D unresolved. The CDR3 runs 13 residues. Trimming shortened V by 3 bases and J by 7 bases, and 13 bases separated the two germline ends. The germline CDR1 and CDR2 sequences are MGHRA and YSYEKL. CDR3 protein: CASSQGYGWEQYF. In DNA, the CDR3 is TGCGCCAGCAGCCAGGGTTATGGTTGGGAGCAGTACTTC.

The chain joins TRBV5-1 to TRBJ2-7, with 9 bases lining up with TRBD1. Germline loops: CDR1 SGHRS, CDR2 YFSETQ. CDR3 length equals 17 residues. Trimming removed 1 base from V and 1 base from J; junction bases left unmatched: 9. CDR3 DNA: TGCGCCAGCAGCTTGAACTTTGACAGGGGGTATTCCTACGAGCAGTACTTC. Its protein product is CASSLNFDRGYSYEQYF.

V and J are TRBV9 and TRBJ1-2; D is possibly TRBD1 (6 bases). V lost 0 bases and J lost 2, with 8 bases in between. The germline CDR1 and CDR2 sequences are SGDLS and YYNGEE. This CDR3 comprises 14 residues. For the CDR3, the DNA is TGTGCCAGCAGCGTAGGGACAGAGAACTATGGCTACACCTTC. Protein sequence: CASSVGTENYGYTF.

This clone has more than one count but fewer than ten. This sequence joins TRBV29-1 and TRBJ1-1; perhaps TRBD1 as D (6 bases). Germline CDR1 SQVTM, CDR2 ANQGSEA. This CDR3 spans 13 amino acids. V lost 7 bases and J 7 bases, leaving 19 bases between the germline ends. CDR3 in amino acids: CSGVVQGISEAFF. Here the CDR3 DNA reads TGCAGCGGGGTCGTACAGGGAATTAGTGAAGCTTTCTTT.

This rearrangement joins TRBV14 to TRBJ2-5; 9 bases align to TRBD1. V lost 4 bases, J lost 5 bases, and 8 bases stayed unmatched. The CDR3 spans 15 residues. CDR1 and CDR2 from the germline V gene are SGHDN and FVKESK. The CDR3 here is CASSPWTGDGETQYF. CDR3 coding DNA: TGTGCCAGCAGCCCTTGGACAGGGGATGGGGAGACCCAGTACTTC.

The V gene is TRBV5-4, the J gene TRBJ2-3; D may match TRBD1 or TRBD2 (5 bases each). V was shortened by 0 bases and J by 1 base, with 18 bases between the two germline ends. There are 18 residues in the CDR3. CDR1 and CDR2 from the germline V gene are SGHNT and YYREEE (reference sequence). In DNA form, the CDR3 reads TGTGCCAGCAGCTTGGTCTCAGCCCGAGGGGTGGGCACAGATACGCAGTATTTT. This gives the protein CASSLVSARGVGTDTQYF. The full variable domain, rest sourced from reference TRBV5-4 and TRBJ2-3, is ETGVTQSPTHLIKTRGQQVTLRCSSQSGHNTVSWYQQALGQGPQFIFQYYREEENGRGNFPPRFSGLQFPNYSSELNVNALELDDSALYLCASSLVSARGVGTDTQYFGPGTRLTVL.

This chain uses TRBV3-1 (or the pseudogene TRBV3-2) with TRBJ2-7, with 7 bases matching TRBD2. The length of the CDR3 is 15 residues. CDR1 LGHDT and CDR2 YNNKEL come from the germline V gene (reference sequence). V dropped 4 bases and J dropped 6; count of bases not matched to a gene: 12. The CDR3 is CASSPARGGAGEQYF. The CDR3 nucleotides read TGTGCCAGCAGCCCCGCGAGGGGAGGGGCGGGCGAGCAGTACTTC.

The V call is TRBV6-5, the J call TRBJ2-7; TRBD1 agrees at 8 bases. After removal of 4 bases from V and 3 bases from J, the junction contained 11 bases not matched to a gene. The CDR3 covers 16 residues. Germline lookup yields CDR1 MNHEY and CDR2 SVGAGI. Written as DNA, the CDR3 is TGTGCCAGCAGTTCCGGCCCCAGACAGGGGTTCTACGAGCAGTACTTC. This encodes CASSSGPRQGFYEQYF.

This chain joins TRBV18 and TRBJ2-5; TRBD2 is a possible D gene (6 bases). V lost 6 bases to trimming and J lost 6 bases, with 17 bases between them. The length of the CDR3 is 14 residues. Germline assignment: CDR1 KGHSH and CDR2 LQKENI. The CDR3 DNA is TGTGCCAGCTCCCCTGAGCGGAGGGAGAAGACCCAGTACTTC. The encoded protein is CASSPERREKTQYF. Using reference TRBV18 and TRBJ2-5 for the parts outside the CDR3, the full variable domain is NAGVMQNPRHLVRRRGQEARLRCSPMKGHSHVYWYRQLPEEGLKFMVYLQKENIIDESGMPKERFSAEFPKEGPSILRIQQVVRGDSAAYFCASSPERREKTQYFGPGTRLLVL.

The genes are TRBV9 and TRBJ2-2; 9 nucleotides align to TRBD2. Germline CDR1 and CDR2: SGDLS and YYNGEE. The CDR3 extends over 18 amino acids. V lost 4 bases and J lost 1; bases outside the gene matches: 11. The CDR3 loop reads CASSHPQETSGNTGELFF. The CDR3 DNA sequence: TGTGCCAGCAGCCATCCCCAGGAGACTAGCGGGAACACCGGGGAGCTGTTTTTT.

This clone is a singleton in its sample. The chain combines TRBV28 with TRBJ2-7; tentatively, D is TRBD2 (6 bases). The V end lost 6 bases, the J end lost 1 base, and 16 bases lay between the germline ends. Per germline, CDR1 MDHEN and CDR2 SYDVKM. The CDR3 totals 15 residues. CDR3 protein: CASRTRRDLSYEQYF. Written as DNA, the CDR3 is TGTGCCAGCAGAACCCGCCGGGACTTATCCTACGAGCAGTACTTC.

The gene calls are TRBV28 and TRBJ2-7; the D gene is possibly TRBD2 (7 bases). V lost 5 bases, J lost 2 bases, and 13 bases lay in between. Germline V gene lookup returns CDR1 MDHEN and CDR2 SYDVKM. The CDR3 runs to 14 residues. CDR3 sequence (DNA): TGTGCCAGCAGTCCACAGGGAGGGACCTACGAGCAGTACTTC. This sequence encodes CASSPQGGTYEQYF.

The rearrangement links TRBV28 to TRBJ2-7; D is perhaps TRBD2 (5 bases). With 1 base removed from V and 0 bases from J, the gap between germline ends came to 16 bases. The CDR3 consists of 17 residues. CDR1 is MDHEN and CDR2 is SYDVKM in the germline V gene. The CDR3 DNA follows: TGTGCCAGCAGTTTATCCCCAAGTAGCGTCCTCTCCTACGAGCAGTACTTC. Its translation is CASSLSPSSVLSYEQYF.